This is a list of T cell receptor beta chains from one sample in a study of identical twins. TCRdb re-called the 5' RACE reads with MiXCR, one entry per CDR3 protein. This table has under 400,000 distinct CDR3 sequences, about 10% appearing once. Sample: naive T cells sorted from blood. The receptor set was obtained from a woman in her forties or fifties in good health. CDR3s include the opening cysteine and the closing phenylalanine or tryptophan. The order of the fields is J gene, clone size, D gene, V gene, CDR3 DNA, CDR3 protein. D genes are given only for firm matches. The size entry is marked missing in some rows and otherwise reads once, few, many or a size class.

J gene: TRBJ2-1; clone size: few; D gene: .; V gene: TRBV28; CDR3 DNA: TGTGCCAGCAGTTTCCCCCGGGGGAGCTCCTACAATGAGCAGTTCTTC; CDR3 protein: CASSFPRGSSYNEQFF
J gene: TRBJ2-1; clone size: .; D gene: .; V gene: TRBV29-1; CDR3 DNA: TGCAGCGTTGGGCCGGGAGAGGTGTTCTTC; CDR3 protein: CSVGPGEVFF
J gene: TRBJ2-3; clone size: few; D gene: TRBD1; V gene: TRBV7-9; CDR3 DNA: TGTGCCAGCTACAGCCGGGACAGGGGAATCCAGACGCAGTATTTT; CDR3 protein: CASYSRDRGIQTQYF
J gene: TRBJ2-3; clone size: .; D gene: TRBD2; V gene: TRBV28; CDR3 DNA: TGTGCCAGCAGTACTCCAACTAGCGGGGCTTTAACAGATACGCAGTATTTT; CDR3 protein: CASSTPTSGALTDTQYF
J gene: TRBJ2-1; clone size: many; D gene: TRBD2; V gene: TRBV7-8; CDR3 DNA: TGTGCCAGCAGCTTAATTCCTAGCGGAAGCTCCTACAATGAGCAGTTCTTC; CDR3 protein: CASSLIPSGSSYNEQFF
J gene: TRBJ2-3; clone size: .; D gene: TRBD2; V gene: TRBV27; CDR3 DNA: TGTGCCAGCAGTAAACTAGCGGCCACAGATACGCAGTATTTT; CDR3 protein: CASSKLAATDTQYF
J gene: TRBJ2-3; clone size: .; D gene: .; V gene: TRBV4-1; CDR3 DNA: TGCGCCAGCAGCCAAGGCGGAGGGACCACAGATACGCAGTATTTT; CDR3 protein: CASSQGGGTTDTQYF
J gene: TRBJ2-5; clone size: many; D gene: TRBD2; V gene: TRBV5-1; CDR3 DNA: TGCGCCAGCAGCTCAGCGGGAGTGGAGGAGACCCAGTACTTC; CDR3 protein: CASSSAGVEETQYF
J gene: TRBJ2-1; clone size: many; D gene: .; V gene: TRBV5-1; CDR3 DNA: TGCGCCAGCAGCTTGGGACTACTCATCAATGAGCAGTTCTTC; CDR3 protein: CASSLGLLINEQFF
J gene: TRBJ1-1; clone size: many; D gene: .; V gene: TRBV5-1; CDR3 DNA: TGCGCCAGCAGCTCAGGGGCAGGAACCACTGAAGCTTTCTTT; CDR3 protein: CASSSGAGTTEAFF
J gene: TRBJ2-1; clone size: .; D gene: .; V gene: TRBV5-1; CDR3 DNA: TGCGCCAGCAGCCGAAGCGACTCTCCCTTTATTTACAATGAGCAGTTCTTC; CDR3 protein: CASSRSDSPFIYNEQFF
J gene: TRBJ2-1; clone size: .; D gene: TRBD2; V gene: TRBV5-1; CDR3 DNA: TGCGCCAGCAGCCGGACTAGCGGGAAAGTCTACAATGAGCAGTTCTTC; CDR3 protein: CASSRTSGKVYNEQFF
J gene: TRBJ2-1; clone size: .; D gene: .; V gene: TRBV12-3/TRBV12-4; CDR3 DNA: TGTGCCAGCAGTTTAGGCGGGATCTATGAGCAGTTCTTC; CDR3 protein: CASSLGGIYEQFF
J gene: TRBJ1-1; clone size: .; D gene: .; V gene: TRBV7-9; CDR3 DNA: TGTGCCAGCAGCTTAGTTTCCAGGGCCAACACTGAAGCTTTCTTT; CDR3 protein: CASSLVSRANTEAFF
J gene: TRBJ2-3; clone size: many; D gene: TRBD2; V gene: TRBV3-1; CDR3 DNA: TGTGCCAGCAGCCGGACTAGCGGTAGACCCAACGGGGATACGCAGTATTTT; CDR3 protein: CASSRTSGRPNGDTQYF
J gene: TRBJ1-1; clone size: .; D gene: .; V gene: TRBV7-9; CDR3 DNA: TGTGCCAGCAGCCTACCCTTGGGGACCAACACTGAAGCTTTCTTT; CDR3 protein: CASSLPLGTNTEAFF
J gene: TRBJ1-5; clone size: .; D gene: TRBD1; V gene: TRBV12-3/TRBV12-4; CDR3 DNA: TGTGCCAGCAGTGGACAGGGAGCCGGTCAGCCCCAGCATTTT; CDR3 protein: CASSGQGAGQPQHF
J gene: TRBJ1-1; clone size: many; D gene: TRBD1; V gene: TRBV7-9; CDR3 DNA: TGTGCCAGCAGGGACCACACGACAGGGGGCGCTTATAACACTGAAGCTTTCTTT; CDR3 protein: CASRDHTTGGAYNTEAFF
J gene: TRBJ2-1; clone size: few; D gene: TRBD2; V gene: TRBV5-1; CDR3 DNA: TGCGCCAGCGGACGACAAGGATTAGCGGGAGGGAGTGTTGAGCAGTTCTTC; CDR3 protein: CASGRQGLAGGSVEQFF
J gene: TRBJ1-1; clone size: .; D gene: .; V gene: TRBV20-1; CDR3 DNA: TGCAGTGCGGACACCGGGGGGCCCATGAACACTGAAGCTTTCTTT; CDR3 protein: CSADTGGPMNTEAFF
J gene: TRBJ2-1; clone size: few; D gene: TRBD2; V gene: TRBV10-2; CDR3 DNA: TGCGCCAGCAGGATGGGACAGGTAGAGACTAGCGGGAGGAGCTCCTACAATGAGCAGTTCTTC; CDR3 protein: CASRMGQVETSGRSSYNEQFF
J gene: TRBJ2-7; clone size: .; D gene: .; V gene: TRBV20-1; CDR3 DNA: TGCAGTGCTAGAGGTTGGGCAGGGAGCTACGAGCAGTACTTC; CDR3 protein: CSARGWAGSYEQYF
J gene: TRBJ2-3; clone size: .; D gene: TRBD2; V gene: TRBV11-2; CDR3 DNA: TGTGCCAGCAGCTCAAAGACTAGCGGGAGTGCTGCAGATACGCAGTATTTT; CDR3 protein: CASSSKTSGSAADTQYF
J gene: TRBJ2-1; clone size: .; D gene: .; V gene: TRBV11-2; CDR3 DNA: TGTGCCAGCAGCTTGAGCGTGTCCACCTACAATGAGCAGTTCTTC; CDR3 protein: CASSLSVSTYNEQFF
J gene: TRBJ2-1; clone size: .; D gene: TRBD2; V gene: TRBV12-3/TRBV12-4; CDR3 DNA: TGTGCCAGCAGTTTTTTTGGCGGGAGGGCCTCATACAATGAGCAGTTCTTC; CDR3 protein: CASSFFGGRASYNEQFF
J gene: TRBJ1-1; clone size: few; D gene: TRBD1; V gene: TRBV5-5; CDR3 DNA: TGTGCCAGCAGCAGGTTAGGGGGCTTGGGTTCTGAAGCTTTCTTT; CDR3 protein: CASSRLGGLGSEAFF
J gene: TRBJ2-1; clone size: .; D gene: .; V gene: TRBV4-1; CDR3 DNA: TGCGCCAGCAGCCAAGATACGGGAGCCTCCTACAATGAGCAGTTCTTC; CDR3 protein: CASSQDTGASYNEQFF
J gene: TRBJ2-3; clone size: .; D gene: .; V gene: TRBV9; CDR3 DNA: TGTGCCAGCAGCGTAGAGGCGGGCCTTGTCACAGATACGCAGTATTTT; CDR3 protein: CASSVEAGLVTDTQYF
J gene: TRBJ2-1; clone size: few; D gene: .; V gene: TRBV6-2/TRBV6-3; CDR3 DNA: TGTGCCAGCACCGAGGACAGTTACAATGAGCAGTTCTTC; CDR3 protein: CASTEDSYNEQFF
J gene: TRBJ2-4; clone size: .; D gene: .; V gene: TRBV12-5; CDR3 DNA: TGTGCTAGTGGTTTGGTCTTAGCTAGGGCCAAAAACATTCAGTACTTC; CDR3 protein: CASGLVLARAKNIQYF
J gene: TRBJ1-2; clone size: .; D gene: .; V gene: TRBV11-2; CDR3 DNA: TGTGCCAGCAGCCCTGGGGGGCTCGGCTATGGCTACACCTTC; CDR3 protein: CASSPGGLGYGYTF
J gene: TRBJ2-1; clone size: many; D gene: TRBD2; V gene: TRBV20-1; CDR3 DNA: TGCAGTGCTAGTCTTAGCGGGAGGCAATACAATGAGCAGTTCTTC; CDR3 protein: CSASLSGRQYNEQFF
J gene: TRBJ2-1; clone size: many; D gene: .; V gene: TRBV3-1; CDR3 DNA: TGTGCCAGCAGCAACAGCGACGGTGAGCAGTTCTTC; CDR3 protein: CASSNSDGEQFF
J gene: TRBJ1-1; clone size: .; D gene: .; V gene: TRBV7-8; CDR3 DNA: TGTGCCAGCACCCTAGGGGGGATCGCTGAAGCTTTCTTT; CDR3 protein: CASTLGGIAEAFF
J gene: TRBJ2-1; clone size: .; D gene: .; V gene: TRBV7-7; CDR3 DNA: TGTGCTAGCAGCCCCTCGGTAGGGGGGCCCCACAATGAGCAGTTCTTC; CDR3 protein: CASSPSVGGPHNEQFF
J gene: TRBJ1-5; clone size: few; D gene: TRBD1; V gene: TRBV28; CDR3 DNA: TGTGCCAGCAGGACTTGGACAGGGTGGGGTAATCAGCCCCAGCATTTT; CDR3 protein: CASRTWTGWGNQPQHF
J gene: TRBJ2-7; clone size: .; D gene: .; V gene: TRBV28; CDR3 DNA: TGTGCCAGCAGTCCTCCCTTGGGCAGAGGCTACGAGCAGTACTTC; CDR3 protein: CASSPPLGRGYEQYF
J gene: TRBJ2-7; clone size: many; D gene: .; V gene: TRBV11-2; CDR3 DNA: TGTGCCAGCAGCTTAGGGGTTGGAGGAGTGGGGGAGCAGTACTTC; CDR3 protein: CASSLGVGGVGEQYF